One and the same sample provided the 7 T cell receptor beta chains below, sequenced in a study of human T cells and chemical hapten exposure. From the RACE reads, TCRdb called clonotypes with MiXCR, one entry per CDR3 protein. The sample holds 120,000 or so distinct CDR3 sequences, 11% seen once. Time point given: patch test 3, about 24 weeks after DPC sensitization. Treatment noted: therapeutic diphenylcyclopropenone sensitization with weekly scalp DPC. The source material was whole blood, sampled in connection with sensitization to the hapten diphenylcyclopropenone (DPC). Source of these receptors: a woman in her forties or fifties with alopecia areata. Some clones in this sample may be carry-over from other donors' samples.

This clonotype was seen only a few times. The chain is built from TRBV7-2 and TRBJ2-3, with unresolved D. This CDR3 region has 13 residues. The V gene lost 5 bases and the J gene lost 4 bases, with 10 bases spanning the gap. CDR1 is SGHTA and CDR2 is FQGNSA in the germline V gene. For the CDR3, the DNA is TGTGCCAGCAGCCCCATGTCTTCAGATACGCAGTATTTT. As protein: CASSPMSSDTQYF.

This clonotype was observed a few times. Germline and junction disagree at one end, which may indicate a read error. The chain recombines TRBV29-1 with TRBJ2-7, with 13 nucleotides matching TRBD2. The CDR3 runs 13 residues. Germline assignment: CDR1 SQVTM and CDR2 ANQGSEA. CDR3: CSVEEPGLAGANF. CDR3 sequence (DNA): TGCAGCGTTGAAGAGCCCGGACTAGCGGGAGCAAACTTC.

The genes are TRBV6-2 or TRBV6-3 and TRBJ1-5, with 8 nucleotides matching TRBD1. The CDR3 has 19 residues. Germline values: CDR1 MNHEY, CDR2 SVGEGT. The V and J ends lost 2 bases and 3 bases, in that order; junction bases with no gene match: 15. DNA of the CDR3: TGTGCCAGCAGTTACACCCCTAGGGCAGGGGGCTCTGCCAATCAGCCCCAGCATTTT. Encoded protein: CASSYTPRAGGSANQPQHF.

This clonotype was observed a few times. The CDR3 DNA reads TGTGCCAGCAGCTTACTTCCCTCCGGGGGGACTGAAGCTTTCTTT. Its protein is CASSLLPSGGTEAFF. The rearrangement links TRBV7-9 to TRBJ1-1, with D perhaps TRBD1 (5 bases). The CDR3 runs to 15 residues. Germline V lookup: CDR1 SEHNR, CDR2 FQNEAQ (reference sequence). V lost 2 bases, J lost 5 bases, and 15 bases lay in between.

This clonotype has ten or more counts. This sequence joins TRBV20-1 and TRBJ2-7, with D uncertain. V lost 1 base and J lost 5, with 15 bases in between. Germline values: CDR1 DFQATT, CDR2 SNEGSKA (reference sequence). The length of the CDR3 is 14 residues. The CDR3 is CSARAAGSKNEQYF. CDR3 in DNA: TGCAGTGCTAGAGCGGCCGGGTCCAAGAACGAGCAGTACTTC.

This chain joins TRBV20-1 and TRBJ2-5, with 14 bases aligning to TRBD2. The germline CDR1 and CDR2 sequences are DFQATT and SNEGSKA (reference sequence). CDR3 length equals 17 residues. V dropped 3 bases and J dropped 2; count of bases not matched to a gene: 8. CDR3 sequence reads: CSARRTSGRPLQETQYF. In DNA, the CDR3 is TGCAGTGCTAGGCGGACTAGCGGGAGGCCGCTGCAAGAGACCCAGTACTTC.

A few counts support this clonotype. The gene calls are TRBV9 and TRBJ2-7; 9 bases are shared with TRBD2. Per the germline V gene, CDR1 is SGDLS and CDR2 is YYNGEE. There are 14 residues in the CDR3. V lost 4 bases and J lost 1; bases outside the gene matches: 3. This chain's CDR3 is CASSPAGGSYEQYF. CDR3 nucleotide sequence: TGTGCCAGCAGCCCAGCGGGGGGTTCCTACGAGCAGTACTTC.